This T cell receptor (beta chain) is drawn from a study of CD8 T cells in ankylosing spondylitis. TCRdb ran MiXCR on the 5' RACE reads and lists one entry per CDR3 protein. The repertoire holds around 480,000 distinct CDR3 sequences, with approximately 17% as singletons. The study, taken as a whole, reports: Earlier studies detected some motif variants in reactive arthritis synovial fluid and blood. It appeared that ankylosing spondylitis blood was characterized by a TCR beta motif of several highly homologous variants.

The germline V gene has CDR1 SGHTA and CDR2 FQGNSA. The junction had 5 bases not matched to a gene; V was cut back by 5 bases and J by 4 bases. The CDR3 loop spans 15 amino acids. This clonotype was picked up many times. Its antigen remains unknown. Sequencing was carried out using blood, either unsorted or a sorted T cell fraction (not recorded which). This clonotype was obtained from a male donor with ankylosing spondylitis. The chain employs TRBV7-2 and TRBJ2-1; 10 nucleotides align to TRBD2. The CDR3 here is CASSRGLAVYNEQFF. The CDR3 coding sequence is TGTGCCAGCAGCCGCGGACTAGCGGTATACAATGAGCAGTTCTTC.